The sequence of this TCR beta chain was determined in a study of identical twins. CDR1 is SGHDT, CDR2 YYEEEE, per germline. CDR3 length: 15 residues. V was pared by 0 bases and J by 7 bases, with 3 bases of the junction left unmatched. Each CDR3 protein is one row after TCRdb ran MiXCR on the 5' RACE reads. The repertoire holds hundreds of thousands of distinct CDR3 sequences, with under 9% as singletons. The donor group consisted entirely of healthy Caucasians. This clonotype was counted a few times. These data were likewise used in another study, on yellow fever vaccine responses in identical twins.

The chain carries TRBV5-6 and TRBJ2-2; 10 nucleotides match TRBD2. Sequencing was done on a sample of PBMCs. The TCR sequence derives from a woman under 30 in good health. DNA of the CDR3: TGTGCCAGCAGCTTGGAACTAGCGGGAATCGGGGAGCTGTTTTTT. Translation gives CASSLELAGIGELFF.